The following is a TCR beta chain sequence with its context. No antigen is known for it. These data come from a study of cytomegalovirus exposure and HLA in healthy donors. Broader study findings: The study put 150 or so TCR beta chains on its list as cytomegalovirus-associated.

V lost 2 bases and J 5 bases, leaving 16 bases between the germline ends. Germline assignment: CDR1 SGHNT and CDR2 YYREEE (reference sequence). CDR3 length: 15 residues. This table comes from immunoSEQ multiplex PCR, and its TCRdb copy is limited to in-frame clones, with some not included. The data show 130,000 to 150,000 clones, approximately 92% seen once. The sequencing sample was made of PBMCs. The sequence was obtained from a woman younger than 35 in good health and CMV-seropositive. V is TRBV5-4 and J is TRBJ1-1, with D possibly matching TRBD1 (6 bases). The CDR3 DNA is TGTGCCAGCAGCTTAGCGTCGGGGGGCCGGACTGAAGCTTTCTTT. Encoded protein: CASSLASGGRTEAFF.